This T cell receptor (beta chain) was captured by sequencing in a study of CD8 T cells in Susac syndrome. Reverse transcription used about 0.45 to 1 ug RNA and random hexamers. A single record per CDR3 protein comes from TCRdb applying MiXCR to the immunoSEQ multiplex PCR reads. The top ten clones hold more than 0.12% of a sample with around 130,000 distinct CDR3 sequences, roughly 95% of them seen once. This clonotype was seen more than once but under ten times. Its antigen is not identified. With 4 bases removed from V and 0 bases from J, the gap between germline ends came to 6 bases. The CDR3 contains 13 residues. CDR1 and CDR2 from the germline V gene are MRHNA and SNTAGT. Study conclusions and caveats: None of the CD4+ T cell repertoires in Susac syndrome showed clonal expansion.

V is TRBV6-4 and J is TRBJ1-1; D remains unclear. The sample comprised CD4+ T cells from PBMCs. The sequence derives from a human donor with Susac syndrome. CDR3 amino acids: CASSVGVNTEAFF. CDR3 bases: TGTGCCAGCAGTGTTGGGGTGAACACTGAAGCTTTCTTT.